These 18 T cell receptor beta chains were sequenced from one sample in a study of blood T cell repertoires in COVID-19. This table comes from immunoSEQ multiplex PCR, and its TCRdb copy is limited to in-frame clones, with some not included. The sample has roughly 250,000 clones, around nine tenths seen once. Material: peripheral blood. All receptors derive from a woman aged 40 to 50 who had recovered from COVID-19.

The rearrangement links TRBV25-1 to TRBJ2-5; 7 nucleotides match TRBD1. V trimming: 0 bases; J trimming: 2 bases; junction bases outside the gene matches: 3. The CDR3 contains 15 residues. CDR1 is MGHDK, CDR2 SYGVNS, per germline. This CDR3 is CASSEYRGQQETQYF. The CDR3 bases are TGTGCCAGCAGTGAATATAGGGGACAGCAAGAGACCCAGTACTTC. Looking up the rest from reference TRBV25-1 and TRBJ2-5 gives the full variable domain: EADIYQTPRYLVIGTGKKITLECSQTMGHDKMYWYQQDPGMELHLIHYSYGVNSTEKGDLSSESTVSRIRTEHFPLTLESARPSHTSQYLCASSEYRGQQETQYFGPGTRLLVL.

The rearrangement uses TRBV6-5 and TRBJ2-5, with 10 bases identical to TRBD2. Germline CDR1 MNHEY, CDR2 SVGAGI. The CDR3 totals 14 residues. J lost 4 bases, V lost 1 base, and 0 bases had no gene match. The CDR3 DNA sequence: TGTGCCAGCAGTTACTTAGCGGGGGGAGAGACCCAGTACTTC. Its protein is CASSYLAGGETQYF.

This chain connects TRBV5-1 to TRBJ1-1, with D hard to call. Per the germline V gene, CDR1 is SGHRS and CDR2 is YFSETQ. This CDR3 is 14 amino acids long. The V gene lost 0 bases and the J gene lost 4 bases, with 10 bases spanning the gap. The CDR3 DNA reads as TGCGCCAGCAGCTTGGAGACGGGTGGCACTGAAGCTTTCTTT. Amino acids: CASSLETGGTEAFF.

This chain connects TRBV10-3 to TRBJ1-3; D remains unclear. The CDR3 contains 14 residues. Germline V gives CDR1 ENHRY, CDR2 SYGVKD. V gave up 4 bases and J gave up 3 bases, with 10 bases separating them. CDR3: CAISGTARGNTIYF. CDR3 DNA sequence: TGTGCCATCAGTGGGACTGCCCGTGGAAACACCATATATTTT.

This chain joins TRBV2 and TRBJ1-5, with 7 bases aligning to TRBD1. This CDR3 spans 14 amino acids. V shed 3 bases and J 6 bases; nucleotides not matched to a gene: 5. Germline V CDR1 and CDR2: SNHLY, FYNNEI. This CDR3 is CASSDSGGSQPQHF. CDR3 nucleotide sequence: TGTGCCAGCAGTGACTCAGGGGGTAGTCAGCCCCAGCATTTT.

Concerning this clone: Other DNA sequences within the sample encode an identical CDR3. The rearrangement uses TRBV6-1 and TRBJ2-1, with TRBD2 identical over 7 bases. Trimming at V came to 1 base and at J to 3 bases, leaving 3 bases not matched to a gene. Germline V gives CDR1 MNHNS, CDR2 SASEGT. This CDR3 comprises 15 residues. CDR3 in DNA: TGTGCCAGCAGTGAAGGGCTAGCGGTCTACAATGAGCAGTTCTTC. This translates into CASSEGLAVYNEQFF.

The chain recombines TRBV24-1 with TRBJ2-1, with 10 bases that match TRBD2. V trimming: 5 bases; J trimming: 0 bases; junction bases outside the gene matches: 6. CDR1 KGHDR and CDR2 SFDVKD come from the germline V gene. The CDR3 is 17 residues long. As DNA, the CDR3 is TGTGCCACCAGTGGTCCCAGCGGGAGGGTCTCCTACAATGAGCAGTTCTTC. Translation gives CATSGPSGRVSYNEQFF.

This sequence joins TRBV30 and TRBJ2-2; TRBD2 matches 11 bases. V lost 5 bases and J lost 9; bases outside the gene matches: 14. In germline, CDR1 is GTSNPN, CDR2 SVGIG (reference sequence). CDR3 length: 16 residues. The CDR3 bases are TGTGCCTGGGCAGCTAGCATAGCGGGAGGGCCCCGGGAGCTGTTTTTT. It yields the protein CAWAASIAGGPRELFF. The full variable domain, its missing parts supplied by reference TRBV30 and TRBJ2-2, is SQTIHQWPATLVQPVGSPLSLECTVEGTSNPNLYWYRQAAGRGLQLLFYSVGIGQISSEVPQNLSASRPQDRQFILSSKKLLLSDSGFYLCAWAASIAGGPRELFFGEGSRLTVL.

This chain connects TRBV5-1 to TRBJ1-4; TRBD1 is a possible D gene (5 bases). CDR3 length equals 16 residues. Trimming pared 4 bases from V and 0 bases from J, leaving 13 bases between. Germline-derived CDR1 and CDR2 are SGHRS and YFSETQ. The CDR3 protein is CASSAGRSTTNEKLFF. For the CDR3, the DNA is TGCGCCAGCAGCGCGGGACGGAGCACAACTAATGAAAAACTGTTTTTT. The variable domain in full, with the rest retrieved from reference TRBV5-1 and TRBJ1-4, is KAGVTQTPRYLIKTRGQQVTLSCSPISGHRSVSWYQQTPGQGLQFLFEYFSETQRNKGNFPGRFSGRQFSNSRSEMNVSTLELGDSALYLCASSAGRSTTNEKLFFGSGTQLSVL.

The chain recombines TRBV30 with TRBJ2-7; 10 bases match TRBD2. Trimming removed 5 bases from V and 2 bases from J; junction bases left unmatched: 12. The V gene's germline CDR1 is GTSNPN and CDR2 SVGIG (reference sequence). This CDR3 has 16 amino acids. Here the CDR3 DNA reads TGTGCCTGGCAACCGGGACTAGCGCGCCAGACCTACGAGCAGTACTTC. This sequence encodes CAWQPGLARQTYEQYF.

DNA of the CDR3: TGTGCCAGCAGTTTCGGGACAGGAAGGATGGATACGCAGTATTTT. Encoded protein: CASSFGTGRMDTQYF. V gene TRBV6-5 combines with J gene TRBJ2-3, with 8 bases lining up with TRBD1. CDR3 size: 15 residues. V was pared by 4 bases and J by 6 bases, with 9 bases of the junction left unmatched. The germline V gene has CDR1 MNHEY and CDR2 SVGAGI.

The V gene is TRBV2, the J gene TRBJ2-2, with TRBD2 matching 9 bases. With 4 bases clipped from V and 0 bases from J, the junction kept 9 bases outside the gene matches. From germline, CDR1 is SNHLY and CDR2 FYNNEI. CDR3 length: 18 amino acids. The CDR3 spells CASSVGLAGYANTGELFF. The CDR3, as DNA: TGTGCCAGCAGTGTTGGGCTAGCGGGGTACGCGAACACCGGGGAGCTGTTTTTT.

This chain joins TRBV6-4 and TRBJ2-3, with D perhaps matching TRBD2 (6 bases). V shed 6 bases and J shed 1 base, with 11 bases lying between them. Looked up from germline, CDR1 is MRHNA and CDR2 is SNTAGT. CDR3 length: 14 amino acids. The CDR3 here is CASSLASGTDTQYF. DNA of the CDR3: TGTGCCAGCAGCCTAGCGTCGGGCACAGATACGCAGTATTTT.

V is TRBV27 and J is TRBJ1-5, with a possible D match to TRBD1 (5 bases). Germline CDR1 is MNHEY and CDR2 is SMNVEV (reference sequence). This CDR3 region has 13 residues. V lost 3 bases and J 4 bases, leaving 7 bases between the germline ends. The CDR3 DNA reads TGTGCCAGCAGTTTTCGACAGAATCAGCCCCAGCATTTT. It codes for CASSFRQNQPQHF.

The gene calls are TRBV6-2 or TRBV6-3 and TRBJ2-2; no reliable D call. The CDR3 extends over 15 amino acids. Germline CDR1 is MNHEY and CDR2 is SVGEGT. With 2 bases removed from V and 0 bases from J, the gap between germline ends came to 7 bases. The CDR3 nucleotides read TGTGCCAGCAGTTACACACAGCCGAACACCGGGGAGCTGTTTTTT. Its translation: CASSYTQPNTGELFF.

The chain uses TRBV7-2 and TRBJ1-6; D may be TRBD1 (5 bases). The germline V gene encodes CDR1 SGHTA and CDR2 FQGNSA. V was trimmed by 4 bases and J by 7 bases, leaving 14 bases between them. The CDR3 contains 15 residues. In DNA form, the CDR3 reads TGTGCCAGCAGCTCCTCTAGGGGCAGAAATTCACCCCTCCACTTT. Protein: CASSSSRGRNSPLHF.

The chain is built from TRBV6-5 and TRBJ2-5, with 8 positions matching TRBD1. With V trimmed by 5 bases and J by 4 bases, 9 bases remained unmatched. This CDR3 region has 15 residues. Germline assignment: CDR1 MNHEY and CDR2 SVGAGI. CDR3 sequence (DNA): TGTGCCAGCAGTCTAAACAGGGGGGCACGAGAGACCCAGTACTTC. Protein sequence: CASSLNRGARETQYF.

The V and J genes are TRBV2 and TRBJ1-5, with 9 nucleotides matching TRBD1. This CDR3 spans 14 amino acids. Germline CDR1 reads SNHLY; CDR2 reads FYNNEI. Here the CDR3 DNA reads TGTGCTACAGCAAAACAGGGGGCGTTTCAGCCCCAGCATTTT. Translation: CATAKQGAFQPQHF.